Reported below is one T cell receptor beta chain. This entry comes from a study of cytomegalovirus exposure and HLA in healthy donors. Losses at the gene ends were 11 bases for V and 6 bases for J; bases not matched to a gene: 11. Germline V CDR1 and CDR2: MDHEN, SYDVKM. This CDR3 is built from 14 residues. 13 Jbeta primers and 60 Vbeta primers were used for the PCR. Generated by immunoSEQ multiplex PCR, the TCRdb table keeps only in-frame clones and is missing some. The sample lists about 100,000 clones, around 72% occurring once. This sequence was found in a male donor in good health and CMV-seropositive. The chain uses TRBV28 and TRBJ2-2; 8 positions agree with TRBD2. Sequenced sample: PBMCs. The CDR3 spells CAASVGGGPGELFF. The CDR3 DNA reads as TGTGCCGCTAGCGTCGGCGGGGGGCCCGGGGAGCTGTTTTTT.